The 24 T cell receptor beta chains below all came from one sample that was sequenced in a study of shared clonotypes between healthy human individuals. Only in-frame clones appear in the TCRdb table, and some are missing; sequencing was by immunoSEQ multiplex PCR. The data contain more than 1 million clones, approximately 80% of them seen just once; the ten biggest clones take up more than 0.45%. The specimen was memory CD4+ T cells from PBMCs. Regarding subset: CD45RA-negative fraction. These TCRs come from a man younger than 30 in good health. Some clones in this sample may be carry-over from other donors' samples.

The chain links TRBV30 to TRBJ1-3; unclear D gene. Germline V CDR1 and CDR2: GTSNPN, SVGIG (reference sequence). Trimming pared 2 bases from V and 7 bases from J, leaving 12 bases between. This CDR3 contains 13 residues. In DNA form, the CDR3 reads TGTGCCTGGAGTCTCGGGTCAGACAACACCATATATTTT. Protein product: CAWSLGSDNTIYF.

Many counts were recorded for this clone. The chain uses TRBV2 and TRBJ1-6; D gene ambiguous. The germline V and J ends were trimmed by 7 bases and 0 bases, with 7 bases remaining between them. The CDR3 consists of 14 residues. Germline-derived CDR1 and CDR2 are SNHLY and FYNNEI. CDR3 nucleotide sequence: TGTGCCAGCATGGAGAGCTCCTATAATTCACCCCTCCACTTT. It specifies CASMESSYNSPLHF.

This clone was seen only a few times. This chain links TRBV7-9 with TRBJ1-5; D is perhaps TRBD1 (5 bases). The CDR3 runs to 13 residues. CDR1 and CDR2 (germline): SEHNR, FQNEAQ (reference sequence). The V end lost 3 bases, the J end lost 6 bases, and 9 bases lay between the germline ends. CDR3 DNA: TGTGCCAGCAGCTTTGGGGGGAGTCAGCCCCAGCATTTT. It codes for CASSFGGSQPQHF.

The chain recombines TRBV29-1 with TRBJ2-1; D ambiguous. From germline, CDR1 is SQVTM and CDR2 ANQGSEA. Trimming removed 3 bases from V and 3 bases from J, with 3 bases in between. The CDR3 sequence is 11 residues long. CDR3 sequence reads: CSVELYNEQFF. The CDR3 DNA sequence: TGCAGCGTTGAGCTCTACAATGAGCAGTTCTTC.

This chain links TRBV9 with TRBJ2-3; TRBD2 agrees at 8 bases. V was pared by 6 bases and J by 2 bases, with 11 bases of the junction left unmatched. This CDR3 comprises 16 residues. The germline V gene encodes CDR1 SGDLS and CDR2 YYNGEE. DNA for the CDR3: TGTGCCAGCACCCCACTAGCGGAGTACCTCACAGATACGCAGTATTTT. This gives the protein CASTPLAEYLTDTQYF.

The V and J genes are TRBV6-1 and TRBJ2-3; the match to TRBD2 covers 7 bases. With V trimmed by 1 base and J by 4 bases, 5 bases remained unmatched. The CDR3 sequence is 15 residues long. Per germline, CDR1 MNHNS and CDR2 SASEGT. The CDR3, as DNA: TGTGCCAGCAGTGAAGACGGGAGGTTCGCAGATACGCAGTATTTT. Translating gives CASSEDGRFADTQYF.

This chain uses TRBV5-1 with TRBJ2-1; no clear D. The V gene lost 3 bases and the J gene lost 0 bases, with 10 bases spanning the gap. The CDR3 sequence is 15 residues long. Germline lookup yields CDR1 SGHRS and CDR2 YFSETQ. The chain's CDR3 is CASSSRASSYNEQFF. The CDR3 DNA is TGCGCCAGCAGCTCCAGAGCGAGCTCCTACAATGAGCAGTTCTTC.

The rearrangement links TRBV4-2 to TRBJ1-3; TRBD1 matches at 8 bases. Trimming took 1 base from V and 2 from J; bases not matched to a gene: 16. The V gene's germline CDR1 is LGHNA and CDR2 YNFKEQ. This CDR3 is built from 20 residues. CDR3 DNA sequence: TGTGCCAGCAGCCAAGCGACAGGGGATTACCTTTCGTGGGCTGGAAACACCATATATTTT. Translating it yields CASSQATGDYLSWAGNTIYF.

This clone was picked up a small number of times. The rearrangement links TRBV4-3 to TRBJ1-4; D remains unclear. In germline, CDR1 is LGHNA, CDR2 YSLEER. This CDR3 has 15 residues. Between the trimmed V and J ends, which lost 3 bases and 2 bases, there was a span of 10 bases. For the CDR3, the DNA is TGCGCCAGCAGCCAGTCACCTAGGACTAATGAAAAACTGTTTTTT. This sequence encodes CASSQSPRTNEKLFF.

CDR3 sequence (DNA): TGTGCCATCAGTGAGTTGGGCCCAGGACTAGCGGCCGAGTGGAATGAGCAGTTCTTC. It translates to CAISELGPGLAAEWNEQFF. The chain couples TRBV10-3 to TRBJ2-1, with 10 bases lining up with TRBD2. The CDR3 is 19 amino acids. The germline V gene encodes CDR1 ENHRY and CDR2 SYGVKD. V shed 1 base and J 7 bases; nucleotides not matched to a gene: 16.

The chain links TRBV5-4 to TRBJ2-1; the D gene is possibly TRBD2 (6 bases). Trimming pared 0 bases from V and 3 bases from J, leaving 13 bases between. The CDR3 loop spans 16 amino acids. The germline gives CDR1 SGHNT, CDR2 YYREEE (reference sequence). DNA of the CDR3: TGTGCCAGCAGCTTGGCGGCGGGGAACAACTACAATGAGCAGTTCTTC. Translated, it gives CASSLAAGNNYNEQFF.

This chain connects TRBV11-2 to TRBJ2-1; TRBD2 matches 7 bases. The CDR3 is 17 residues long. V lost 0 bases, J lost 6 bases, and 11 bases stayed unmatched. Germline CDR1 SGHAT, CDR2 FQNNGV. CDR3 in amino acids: CASSLEGSVASGNEQFF. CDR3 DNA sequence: TGTGCCAGCAGCTTAGAAGGCTCCGTGGCTAGCGGCAATGAGCAGTTCTTC. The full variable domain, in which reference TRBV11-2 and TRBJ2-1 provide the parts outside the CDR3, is EAGVAQSPRYKIIEKRQSVAFWCNPISGHATLYWYQQILGQGPKLLIQFQNNGVVDDSQLPKDRFSAERLKGVDSTLKIQPAKLEDSAVYLCASSLEGSVASGNEQFFGPGTRLTVL.

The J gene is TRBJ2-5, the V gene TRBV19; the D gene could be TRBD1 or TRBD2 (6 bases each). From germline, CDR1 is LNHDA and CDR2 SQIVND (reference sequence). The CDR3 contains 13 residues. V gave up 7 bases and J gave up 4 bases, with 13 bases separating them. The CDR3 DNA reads TGTGCCAGTACGGGGGCAGGGAGAGAGACCCAGTACTTC. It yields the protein CASTGAGRETQYF.

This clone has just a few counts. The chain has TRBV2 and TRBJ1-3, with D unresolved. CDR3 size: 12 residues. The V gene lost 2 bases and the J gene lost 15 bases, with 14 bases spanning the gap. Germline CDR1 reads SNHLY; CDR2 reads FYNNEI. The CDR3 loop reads CASSEIRPEGYF. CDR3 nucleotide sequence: TGTGCCAGCAGTGAAATCCGGCCGGAGGGATATTTT. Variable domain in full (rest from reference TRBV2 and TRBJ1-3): EPEVTQTPSHQVTQMGQEVILRCVPISNHLYFYWYRQILGQKVEFLVSFYNNEISEKSEIFDDQFSVERPDGSNFTLKIRSTKLEDSAMYFCASSEIRPEGYFGEGSWLTVV.

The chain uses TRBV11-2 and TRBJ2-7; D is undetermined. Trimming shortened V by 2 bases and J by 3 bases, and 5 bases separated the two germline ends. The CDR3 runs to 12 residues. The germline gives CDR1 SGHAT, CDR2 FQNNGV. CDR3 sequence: CASSLQDYEQYF. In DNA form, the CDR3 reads TGTGCCAGCAGCTTACAGGACTACGAGCAGTACTTC.

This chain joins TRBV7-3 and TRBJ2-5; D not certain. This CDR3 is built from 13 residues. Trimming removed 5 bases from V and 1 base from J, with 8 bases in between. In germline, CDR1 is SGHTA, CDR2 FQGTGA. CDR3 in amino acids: CASSRDPQETQYF. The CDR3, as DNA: TGTGCCAGCAGCCGTGATCCCCAAGAGACCCAGTACTTC.

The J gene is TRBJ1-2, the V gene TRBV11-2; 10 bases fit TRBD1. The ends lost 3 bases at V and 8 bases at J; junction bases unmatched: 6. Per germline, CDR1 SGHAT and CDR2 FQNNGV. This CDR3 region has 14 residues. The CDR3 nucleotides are TGTGCCAGCAGCTTCCGACAGGGGGCAGGCGGCTACACCTTC. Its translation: CASSFRQGAGGYTF.

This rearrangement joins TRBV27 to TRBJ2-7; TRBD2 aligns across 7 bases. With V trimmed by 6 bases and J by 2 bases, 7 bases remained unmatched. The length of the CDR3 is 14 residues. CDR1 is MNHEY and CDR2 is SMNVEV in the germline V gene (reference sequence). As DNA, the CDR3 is TGTGCCAGCAGGACGGGGGGTGGGACCTACGAGCAGTACTTC. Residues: CASRTGGGTYEQYF.

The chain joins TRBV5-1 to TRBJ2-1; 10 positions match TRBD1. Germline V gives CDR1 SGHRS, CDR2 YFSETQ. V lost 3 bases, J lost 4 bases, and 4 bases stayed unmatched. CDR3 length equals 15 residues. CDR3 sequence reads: CASSSTGQGYNEQFF. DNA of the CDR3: TGCGCCAGCAGCTCGACGGGACAGGGGTACAATGAGCAGTTCTTC.

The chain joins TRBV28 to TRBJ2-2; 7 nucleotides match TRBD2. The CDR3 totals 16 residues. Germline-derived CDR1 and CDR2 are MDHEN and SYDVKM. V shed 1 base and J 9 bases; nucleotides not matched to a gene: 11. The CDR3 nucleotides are TGTGCCAGCAGTTTATCTTGGCGGGAGTACGGCCGGGAGCTGTTTTTT. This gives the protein CASSLSWREYGRELFF.

The CDR3 region is CASSYDRRRELFF. The CDR3 nucleotides read TGTGCCAGCAGTTACGACCGACGAAGGGAGCTGTTTTTT. The V and J genes are TRBV6-6 and TRBJ2-2; D is unresolved. The germline V gene has CDR1 MNHNY and CDR2 SVGAGI (reference sequence). Trimming shortened V by 2 bases and J by 9 bases, and 10 bases separated the two germline ends. The CDR3 spans 13 residues.

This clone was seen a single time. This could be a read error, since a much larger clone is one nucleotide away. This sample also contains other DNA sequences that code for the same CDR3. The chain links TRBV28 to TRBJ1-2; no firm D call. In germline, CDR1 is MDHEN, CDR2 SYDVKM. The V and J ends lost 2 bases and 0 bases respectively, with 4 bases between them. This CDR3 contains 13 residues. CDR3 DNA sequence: TGTGCCAGCAGTTTAGTGACTAACTATGGCTACACCTTC. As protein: CASSLVTNYGYTF.

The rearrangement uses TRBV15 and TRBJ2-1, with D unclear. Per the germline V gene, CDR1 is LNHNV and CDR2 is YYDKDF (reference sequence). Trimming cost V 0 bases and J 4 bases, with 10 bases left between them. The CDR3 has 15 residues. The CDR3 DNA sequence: TGTGCCACCAGCAGAGATTTGGCTCAGTACAATGAGCAGTTCTTC. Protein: CATSRDLAQYNEQFF.

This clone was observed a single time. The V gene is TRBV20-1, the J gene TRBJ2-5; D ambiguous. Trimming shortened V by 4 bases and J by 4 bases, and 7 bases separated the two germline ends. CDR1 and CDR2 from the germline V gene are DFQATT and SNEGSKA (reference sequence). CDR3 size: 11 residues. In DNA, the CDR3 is TGCAGTGCTACTGCTATAGAGACCCAGTACTTC. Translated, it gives CSATAIETQYF.